This TCR beta chain is from a study of shared clonotypes between healthy human individuals. Findings and limits, study-wide: Generation probability values for non-shared clonotypes were lower than those for clonotypes shared by all four donors. Genetic and exposure-history diversity was limited by the few donors. Memory subsets generally showed lower estimated richness than naive subsets.

This CDR3 comprises 13 residues. Per germline, CDR1 SGHVS and CDR2 FQNEAQ. The V and J ends lost 1 base and 0 bases respectively, with 4 bases between them. Sequenced by immunoSEQ multiplex PCR; TCRdb stores in-frame clones only, minus some. Of millions of clones in the sample, approximately 95% were seen once. Only one count was recorded for this clone. Its antigen is undetermined. Sequencing was performed on naive CD4+ T cells from PBMCs. Sample subset: CD45RA+ positively selected. The clonotype comes from a man aged 18 to 29 in good health. Some clones in this sample may be carry-over from other donors' samples. This sequence joins TRBV7-8 and TRBJ2-7, with D uncertain. The CDR3 DNA reads TGTGCCAGCAGCTTAGAAAGCTCCTACGAGCAGTACTTC. It encodes CASSLESSYEQYF.